What follows is one TCR beta chain and its context. Per the authors' pipeline: Reference gene primer amplification gave nucleated cell count estimates. The method was immunoSEQ multiplex PCR; TCRdb's version includes in-frame clones alone and lacks a portion of them. V and J calls and clone size come straight from that table; D and trimming were deduced from the DNA. Of tens of thousands of clones in the sample, more than 80% were seen once. This sample was included in a study of blood T cell repertoires in COVID-19. On the study more broadly: The samples span acute and convalescent COVID-19 from the United States, Italy and Spain.

The V gene end was trimmed by 0 bases and the J gene end by 5 bases; junction bases not matched to a gene: 9. Looked up from germline, CDR1 is SGDLS and CDR2 is YYNGEE. The length of the CDR3 is 16 residues. The specimen was peripheral blood. V and J are TRBV9 and TRBJ2-3; 7 positions match TRBD2. The sequence was obtained from an elderly man with acute or convalescent COVID-19. CDR3 DNA: TGTGCCAGCAGCGTAGCGGAGCGGGGTCGTGAAGATACGCAGTATTTT. It encodes CASSVAERGREDTQYF.